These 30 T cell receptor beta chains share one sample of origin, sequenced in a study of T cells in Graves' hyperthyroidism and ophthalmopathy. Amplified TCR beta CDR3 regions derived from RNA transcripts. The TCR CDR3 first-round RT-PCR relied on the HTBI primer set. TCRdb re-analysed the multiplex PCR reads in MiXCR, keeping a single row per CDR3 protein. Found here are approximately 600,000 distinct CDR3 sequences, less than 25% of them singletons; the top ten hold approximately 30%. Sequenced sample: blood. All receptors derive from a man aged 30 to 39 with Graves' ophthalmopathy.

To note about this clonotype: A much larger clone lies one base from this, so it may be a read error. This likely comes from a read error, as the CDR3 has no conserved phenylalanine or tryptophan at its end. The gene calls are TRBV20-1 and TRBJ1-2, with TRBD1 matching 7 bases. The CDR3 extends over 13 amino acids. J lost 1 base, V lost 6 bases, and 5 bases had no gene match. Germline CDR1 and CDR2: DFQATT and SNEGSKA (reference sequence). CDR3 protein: CSAPGQNNYGYTS. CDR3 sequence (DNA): TGCAGTGCCCCGGGACAGAATAACTATGGCTACACCTCC.

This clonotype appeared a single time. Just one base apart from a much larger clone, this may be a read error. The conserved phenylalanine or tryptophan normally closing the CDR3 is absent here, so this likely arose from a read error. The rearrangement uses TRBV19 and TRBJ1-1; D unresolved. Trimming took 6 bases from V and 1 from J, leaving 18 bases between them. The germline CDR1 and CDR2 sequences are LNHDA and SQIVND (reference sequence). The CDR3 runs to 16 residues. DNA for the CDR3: TGTGCCAGTAGGACACGTTCCCGGACGGCGAACACTGAAGCTTTCTTG. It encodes CASRTRSRTANTEAFL.

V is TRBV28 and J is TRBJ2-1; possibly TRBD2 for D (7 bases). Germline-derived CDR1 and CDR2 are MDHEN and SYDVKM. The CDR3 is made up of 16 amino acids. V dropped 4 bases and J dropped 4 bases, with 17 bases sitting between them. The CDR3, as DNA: TGTGCCAGCAGTTGGGGGGGTTGGGGGCCTTACAATGAGCAGTTCTTC. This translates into CASSWGGWGPYNEQFF.

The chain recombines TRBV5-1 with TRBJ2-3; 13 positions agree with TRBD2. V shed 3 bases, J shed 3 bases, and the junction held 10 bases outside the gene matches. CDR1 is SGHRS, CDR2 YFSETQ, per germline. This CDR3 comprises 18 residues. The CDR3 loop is CASSSRPGLAGITDTQYF. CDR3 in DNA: TGCGCCAGCAGCTCGAGACCGGGACTAGCGGGAATAACAGATACGCAGTATTTT. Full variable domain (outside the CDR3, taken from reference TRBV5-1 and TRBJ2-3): KAGVTQTPRYLIKTRGQQVTLSCSPISGHRSVSWYQQTPGQGLQFLFEYFSETQRNKGNFPGRFSGRQFSNSRSEMNVSTLELGDSALYLCASSSRPGLAGITDTQYFGPGTRLTVL.

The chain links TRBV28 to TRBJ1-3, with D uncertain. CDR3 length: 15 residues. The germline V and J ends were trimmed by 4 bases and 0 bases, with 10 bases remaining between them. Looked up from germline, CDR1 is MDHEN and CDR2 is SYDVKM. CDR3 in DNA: TGTGCCAGCAGTTCAATCTGGTCCTCTGGAAACACCATATATTTT. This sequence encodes CASSSIWSSGNTIYF.

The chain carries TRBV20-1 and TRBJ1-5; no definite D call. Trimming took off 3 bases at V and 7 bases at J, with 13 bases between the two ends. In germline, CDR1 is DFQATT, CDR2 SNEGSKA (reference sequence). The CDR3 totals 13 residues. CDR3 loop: CSASRGRNQPQHF. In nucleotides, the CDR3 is TGCAGTGCTAGTCGGGGTAGGAACCAGCCCCAGCATTTT.

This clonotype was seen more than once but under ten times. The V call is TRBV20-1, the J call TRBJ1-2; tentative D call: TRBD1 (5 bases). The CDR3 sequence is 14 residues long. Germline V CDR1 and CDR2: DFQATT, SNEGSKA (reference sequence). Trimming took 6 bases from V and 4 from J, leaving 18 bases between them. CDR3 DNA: TGCAGTGCGGGGTCGGGGACGGATCTCTATGGCTACACCTTC. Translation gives CSAGSGTDLYGYTF.

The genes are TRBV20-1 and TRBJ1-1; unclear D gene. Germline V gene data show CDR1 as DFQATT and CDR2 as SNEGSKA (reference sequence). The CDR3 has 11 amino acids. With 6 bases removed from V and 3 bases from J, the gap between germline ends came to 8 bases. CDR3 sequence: CSAARYTEAFF. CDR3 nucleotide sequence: TGCAGTGCAGCCCGTTACACTGAAGCTTTCTTT.

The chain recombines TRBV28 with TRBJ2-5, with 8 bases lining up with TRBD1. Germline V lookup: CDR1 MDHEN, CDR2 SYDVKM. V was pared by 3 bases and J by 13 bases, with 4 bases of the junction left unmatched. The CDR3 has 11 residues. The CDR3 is CASSLGQEGYF. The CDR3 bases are TGTGCCAGCAGTTTGGGACAGGAGGGGTACTTC.

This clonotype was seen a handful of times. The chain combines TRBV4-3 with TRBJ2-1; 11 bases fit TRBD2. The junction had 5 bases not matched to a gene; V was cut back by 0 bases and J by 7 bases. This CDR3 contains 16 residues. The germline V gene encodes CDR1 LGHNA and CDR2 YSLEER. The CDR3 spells CASSQEVLAGVNEQFF. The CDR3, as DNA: TGCGCCAGCAGCCAAGAAGTACTAGCGGGAGTGAATGAGCAGTTCTTC.

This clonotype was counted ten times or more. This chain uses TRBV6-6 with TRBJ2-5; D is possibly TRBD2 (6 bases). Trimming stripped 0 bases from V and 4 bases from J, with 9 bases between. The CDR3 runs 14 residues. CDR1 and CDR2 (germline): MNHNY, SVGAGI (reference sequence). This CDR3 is CASSYSGGGETQYF. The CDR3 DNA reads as TGTGCCAGCAGTTACTCCGGGGGAGGAGAGACCCAGTACTTC.

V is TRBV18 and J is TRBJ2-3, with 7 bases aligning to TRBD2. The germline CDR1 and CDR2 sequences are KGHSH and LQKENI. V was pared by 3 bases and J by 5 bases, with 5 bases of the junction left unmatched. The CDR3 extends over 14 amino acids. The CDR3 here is CASSPGGEQDTQYF. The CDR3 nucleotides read TGTGCCAGCTCACCTGGGGGGGAGCAAGATACGCAGTATTTT. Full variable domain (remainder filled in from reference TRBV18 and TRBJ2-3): NAGVMQNPRHLVRRRGQEARLRCSPMKGHSHVYWYRQLPEEGLKFMVYLQKENIIDESGMPKERFSAEFPKEGPSILRIQQVVRGDSAAYFCASSPGGEQDTQYFGPGTRLTVL.

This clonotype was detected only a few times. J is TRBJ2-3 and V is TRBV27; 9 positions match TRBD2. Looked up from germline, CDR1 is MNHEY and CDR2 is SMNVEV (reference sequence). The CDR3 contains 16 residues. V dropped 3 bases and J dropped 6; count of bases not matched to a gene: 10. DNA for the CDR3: TGTGCCAGCAGTTTTCGGAGAATAGCGGGAGTGGATACGCAGTATTTT. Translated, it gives CASSFRRIAGVDTQYF.

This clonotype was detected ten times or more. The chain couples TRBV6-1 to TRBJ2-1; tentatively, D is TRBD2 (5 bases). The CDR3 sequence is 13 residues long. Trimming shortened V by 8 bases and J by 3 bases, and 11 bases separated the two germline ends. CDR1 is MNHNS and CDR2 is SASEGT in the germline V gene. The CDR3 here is CASSLEDYNEQFF. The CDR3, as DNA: TGTGCCAGCTCGTTGGAGGACTACAATGAGCAGTTCTTC.

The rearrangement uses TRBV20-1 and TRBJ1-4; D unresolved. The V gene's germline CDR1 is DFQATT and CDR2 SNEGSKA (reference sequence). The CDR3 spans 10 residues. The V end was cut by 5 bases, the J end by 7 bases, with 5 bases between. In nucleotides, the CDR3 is TGCAGTGCTGGCGCTGAAAAACTGTTTTTT. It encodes CSAGAEKLFF.

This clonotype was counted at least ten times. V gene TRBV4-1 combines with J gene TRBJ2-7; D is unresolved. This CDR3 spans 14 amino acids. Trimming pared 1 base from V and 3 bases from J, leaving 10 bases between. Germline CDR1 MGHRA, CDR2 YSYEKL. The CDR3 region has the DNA TGCGCCAGCAGCCAAGCCCCTACCTACTACGAGCAGTACTTC. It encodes CASSQAPTYYEQYF.

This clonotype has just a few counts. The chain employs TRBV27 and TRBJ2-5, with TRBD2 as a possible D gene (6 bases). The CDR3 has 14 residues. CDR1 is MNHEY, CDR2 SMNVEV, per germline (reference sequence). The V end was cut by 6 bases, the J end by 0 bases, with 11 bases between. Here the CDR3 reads CASSSWGDQETQYF. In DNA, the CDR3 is TGTGCCAGCAGCTCGTGGGGGGACCAAGAGACCCAGTACTTC.

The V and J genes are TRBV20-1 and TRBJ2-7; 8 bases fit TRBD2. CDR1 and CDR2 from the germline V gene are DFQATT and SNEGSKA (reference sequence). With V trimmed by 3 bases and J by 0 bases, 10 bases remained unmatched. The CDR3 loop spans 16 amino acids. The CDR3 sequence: CSASWVSGLGSYEQYF. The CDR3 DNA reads TGCAGTGCTAGCTGGGTTTCGGGACTAGGCTCCTACGAGCAGTACTTC.

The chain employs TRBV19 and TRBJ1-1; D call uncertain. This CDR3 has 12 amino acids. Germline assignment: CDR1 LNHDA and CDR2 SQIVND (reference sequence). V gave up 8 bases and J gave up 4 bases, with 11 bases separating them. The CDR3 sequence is CASGLLGTEAFF. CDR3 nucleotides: TGTGCCAGTGGATTGCTGGGCACTGAAGCTTTCTTT.

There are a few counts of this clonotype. DNA of the CDR3: TGTGCCAGTCGGACCTTCGGCGGGAATTCCGGGGAGCTGTTTTTT. Encoded protein: CASRTFGGNSGELFF. The V and J genes are TRBV6-1 and TRBJ2-2; weak D call: TRBD2 (6 bases). V shed 9 bases and J shed 6 bases, with 20 bases lying between them. The length of the CDR3 is 15 residues. Germline V CDR1 and CDR2: MNHNS, SASEGT.

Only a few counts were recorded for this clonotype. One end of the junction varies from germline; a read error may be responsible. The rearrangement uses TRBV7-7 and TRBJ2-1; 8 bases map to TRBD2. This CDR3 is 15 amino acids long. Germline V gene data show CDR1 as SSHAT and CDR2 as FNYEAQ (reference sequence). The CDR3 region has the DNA TGTGCTAGCAGCTCGAGTGGACTAGCCGCCAATGAGCAGTTCTTC. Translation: CASSSSGLAANEQFF.

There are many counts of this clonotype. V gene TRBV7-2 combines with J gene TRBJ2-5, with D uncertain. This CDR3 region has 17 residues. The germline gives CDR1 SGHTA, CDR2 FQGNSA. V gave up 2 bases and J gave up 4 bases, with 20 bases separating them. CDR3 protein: CASSLLISGYGIETQYF. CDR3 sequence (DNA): TGTGCCAGCAGCTTACTCATCTCGGGCTACGGCATAGAGACCCAGTACTTC. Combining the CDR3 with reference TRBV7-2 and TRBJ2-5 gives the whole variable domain GAGVSQSPSNKVTEKGKDVELRCDPISGHTALYWYRQSLGQGLEFLIYFQGNSAPDKSGLPSDRFSAERTGGSVSTLTIQRTQQEDSAVYLCASSLLISGYGIETQYFGPGTRLLVL.

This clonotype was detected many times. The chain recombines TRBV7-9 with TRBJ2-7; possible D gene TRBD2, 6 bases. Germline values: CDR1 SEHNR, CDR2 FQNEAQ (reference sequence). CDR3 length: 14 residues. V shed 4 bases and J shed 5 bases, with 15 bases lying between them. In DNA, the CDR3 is TGTGCCAGCAGCTCGGGACTTCCACAACACGAGCAGTACTTC. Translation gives CASSSGLPQHEQYF.

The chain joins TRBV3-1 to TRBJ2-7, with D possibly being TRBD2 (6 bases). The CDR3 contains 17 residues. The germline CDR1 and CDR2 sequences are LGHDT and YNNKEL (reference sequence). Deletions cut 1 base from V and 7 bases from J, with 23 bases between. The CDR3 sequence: CASSQGSGALSLGEQYF. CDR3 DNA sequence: TGTGCCAGCAGCCAAGGTAGCGGTGCACTTTCACTGGGGGAGCAGTACTTC.

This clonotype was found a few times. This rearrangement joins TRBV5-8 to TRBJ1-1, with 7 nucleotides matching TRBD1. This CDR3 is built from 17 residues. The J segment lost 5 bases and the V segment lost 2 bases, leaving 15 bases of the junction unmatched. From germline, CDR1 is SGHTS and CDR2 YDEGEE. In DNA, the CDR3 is TGTGCCAGCAGCTTACCCGGGACAGACCACCCGAGGACTGAAGCTTTCTTT. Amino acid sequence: CASSLPGTDHPRTEAFF.

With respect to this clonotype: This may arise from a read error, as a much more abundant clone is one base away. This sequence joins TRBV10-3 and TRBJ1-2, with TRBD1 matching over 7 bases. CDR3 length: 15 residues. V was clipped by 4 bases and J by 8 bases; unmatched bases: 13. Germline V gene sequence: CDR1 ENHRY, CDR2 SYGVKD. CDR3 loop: CAISGPMTGLVGYTF. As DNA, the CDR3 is TGTGCCATCAGTGGCCCAATGACAGGGCTGGTAGGCTACACCTTC.

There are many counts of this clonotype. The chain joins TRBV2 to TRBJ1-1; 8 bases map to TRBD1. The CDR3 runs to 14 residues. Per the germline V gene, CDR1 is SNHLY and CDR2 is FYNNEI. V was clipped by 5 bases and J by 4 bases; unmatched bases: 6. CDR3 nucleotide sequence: TGTGCCAGCAGTATCGACAGGGGAAGCACTGAAGCTTTCTTT. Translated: CASSIDRGSTEAFF.

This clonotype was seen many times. CDR3 in amino acids: CSARFRGALYEQYF. The CDR3 DNA is TGCAGTGCTAGATTCCGAGGGGCCCTCTACGAGCAGTACTTC. The chain has TRBV20-1 and TRBJ2-7; D is perhaps TRBD1 or TRBD2 (5 bases each). Trimming took 2 bases from V and 3 from J, leaving 14 bases between them. Germline V gene data show CDR1 as DFQATT and CDR2 as SNEGSKA (reference sequence). The CDR3 loop spans 14 amino acids.

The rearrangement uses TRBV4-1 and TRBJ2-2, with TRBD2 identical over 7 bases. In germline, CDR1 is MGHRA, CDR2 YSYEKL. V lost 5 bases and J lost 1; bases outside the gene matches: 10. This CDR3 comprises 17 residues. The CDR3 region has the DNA TGCGCCAGCAGCTACCTTGTGACGGGAGGGAACACCGGGGAGCTGTTTTTT. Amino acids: CASSYLVTGGNTGELFF.

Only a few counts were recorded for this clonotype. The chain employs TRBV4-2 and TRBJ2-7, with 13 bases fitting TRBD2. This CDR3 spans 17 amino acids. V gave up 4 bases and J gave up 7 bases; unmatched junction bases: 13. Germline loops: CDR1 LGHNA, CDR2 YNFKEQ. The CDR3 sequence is CASSPTLTSGRAYEQYF. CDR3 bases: TGTGCCAGCAGCCCCACCCTAACTAGCGGGAGGGCTTATGAGCAGTACTTC.